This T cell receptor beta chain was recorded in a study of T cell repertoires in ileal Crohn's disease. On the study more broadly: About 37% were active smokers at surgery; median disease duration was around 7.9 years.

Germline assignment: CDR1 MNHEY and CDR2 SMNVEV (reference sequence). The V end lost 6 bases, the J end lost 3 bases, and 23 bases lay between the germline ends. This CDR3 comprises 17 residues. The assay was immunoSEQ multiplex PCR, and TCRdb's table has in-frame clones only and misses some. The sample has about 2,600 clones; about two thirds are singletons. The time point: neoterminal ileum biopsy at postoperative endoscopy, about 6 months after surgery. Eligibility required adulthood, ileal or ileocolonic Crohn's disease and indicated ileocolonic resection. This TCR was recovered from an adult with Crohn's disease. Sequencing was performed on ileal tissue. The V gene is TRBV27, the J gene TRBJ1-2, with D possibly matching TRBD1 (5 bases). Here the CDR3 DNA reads TGTGCCAGCAGCGGCCGGGTAGGTCAGGGTGGTGACTATGGCTACACCTTC. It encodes CASSGRVGQGGDYGYTF.